The rows below give T cell receptor beta chains drawn from one sample of a study of cytomegalovirus exposure and HLA in healthy donors. Generated by immunoSEQ multiplex PCR, the TCRdb table keeps only in-frame clones and is missing some. The sample contains 150,000 to 200,000 clones, 65% to 80% of which appear only once. Sequenced sample: PBMCs. These receptors were collected from a woman aged 50 to 60 in good health and CMV-seropositive. Both conserved end residues are part of each CDR3.

j_gene,v_gene,CDR3aa
TRBJ1-2,TRBV5-1,CASSLVSDTNYGYTF
TRBJ1-2,TRBV5-4,CASSLVRNYGYTF
TRBJ2-3,TRBV6-1,CASTPGYGTDTQYF
TRBJ1-1,TRBV6-6,CASSLQGGGTEAFF
TRBJ1-4,TRBV5-1,CASSLAVGQAVEKLFF
TRBJ1-3,TRBV18,CASSPIQGHSGNTIYF
TRBJ2-7,TRBV5-1,CASSTTGISYEQYF
TRBJ1-4,TRBV19,CASCRTNEKLFF
TRBJ2-7,TRBV4-1,CASSVTGGPSSYEQYF
TRBJ1-2,TRBV5-1,CASSLEQGANYGYTF
TRBJ2-5,TRBV2,CAFRGQVGETRYF
TRBJ1-2,TRBV19,CASSIGAGGNYGYTF
TRBJ1-4,TRBV29-1,CSVGNEKLFF
TRBJ2-5,TRBV4-1,CASSHSTLAGEETQYF
TRBJ1-1,TRBV7-2,CASSLVGSLTEAFF
TRBJ2-5,TRBV4-1,CASSRTLGGQGSETQYF
TRBJ2-1,TRBV7-3,CASSIGLAVYNEQFF
TRBJ2-6,TRBV13,CASSFSGQGSGANVLTF
TRBJ2-6,TRBV9,CASTTDRGHLSGANVLTF
TRBJ2-3,TRBV9,CASSASGGSTDTQYF
TRBJ1-5,TRBV10-2,CASEQGAGQPQHF
TRBJ2-7,TRBV18,CASSYRDRDEQYF
TRBJ2-7,TRBV29-1,CSFRQGGYEQYF
TRBJ1-1,TRBV7-3,CASSFQVDTEAFF
TRBJ2-7,TRBV7-7,CASSLYAGPYEQYF
TRBJ1-6,TRBV6-1,CASSVDPRENSPLHF
TRBJ2-4,TRBV6-5,CASSADIAKNIQYF
TRBJ1-2,TRBV13,CASSLQGYLYGYTF
TRBJ1-2,TRBV15,CATSRDRQAYGYTF
TRBJ2-5,TRBV7-9,CASSFGTGETQYF
TRBJ2-1,TRBV10-1,CASSDGGSFDEQFF
TRBJ2-7,TRBV5-1,CASSSIQGSYEQYF
TRBJ2-3,TRBV7-8,CASSPGLAGAFGSDTQYF
TRBJ2-3,TRBV7-3,CASSSSTVATQYF
TRBJ1-3,TRBV19,CASRDRVGNTIYF
TRBJ2-3,TRBV7-8,CASSETGDRTDTQYF
TRBJ1-6,TRBV14,CASSRTITSPLHF
TRBJ1-5,TRBV5-5,CASSPVGGQDQPQHF
TRBJ2-2,TRBV5-1,CASSWTTSGAGELFF
TRBJ1-4,TRBV6-5,CASRKLQGWQKLFF
TRBJ2-7,TRBV7-9,CASSPGTSGALSHYEQYF
TRBJ1-1,TRBV4-1,CASSQGSTGEAFF
TRBJ2-1,TRBV5-1,CASSLGASGGYNEQFF
TRBJ2-1,TRBV6-5,CASQAGGQSYNEQFF
TRBJ2-1,TRBV13,CASSLWGDNEQFF
TRBJ2-2,TRBV5-1,CASSSDFRDRVDSGELFF
TRBJ2-3,TRBV7-6,CASSLLVGGDTQYF
TRBJ1-2,TRBV5-4,CASSPEVGYGYTF